Shown below are 32 T cell receptor beta chains from a single sample sequenced in a study of shared clonotypes between healthy human individuals. Profiled with immunoSEQ multiplex PCR; TCRdb holds only in-frame clones, not every one. The repertoire holds 2 million to 2.5 million clones, with 85% to 95% as singletons. The sequencing sample was made of naive CD4+ T cells from PBMCs. Regarding subset: CD45RA+ positively selected. The receptor source for this set is a man aged 18-30 years in good health. Some clones in this sample may be carry-over from other donors' samples.

The chain is built from TRBV7-6 and TRBJ2-3, with 16 bases that match TRBD2. Losses at the gene ends were 2 bases for V and 4 bases for J; bases not matched to a gene: 15. This CDR3 is 21 amino acids long. CDR1 and CDR2 from the germline V gene are SGHVS and FNYEAQ. CDR3 DNA: TGTGCCAGCAGCTTAAAGCTCCCGGGACTAGCGGGAGGGCTCGGGTCAGATACGCAGTATTTT. Its protein is CASSLKLPGLAGGLGSDTQYF.

The chain recombines TRBV6-6 with TRBJ2-5; D is unclear. Germline assignment: CDR1 MNHNY and CDR2 SVGAGI (reference sequence). The CDR3 sequence is 14 residues long. V was clipped by 5 bases and J by 2 bases, with 12 bases between them. The CDR3 DNA sequence: TGTGCCAGCAGTCGGAGCCAGACGCAAGAGACCCAGTACTTC. Translation: CASSRSQTQETQYF.

The V call is TRBV9, the J call TRBJ1-2, with 7 bases identical to TRBD1. The trim removed 0 bases at V and 1 base at J, leaving 6 bases unmatched. This CDR3 contains 16 residues. CDR1 and CDR2 (germline): SGDLS, YYNGEE. The CDR3 loop is CASSVEQGNFNYGYTF. The CDR3 nucleotides read TGTGCCAGCAGCGTAGAACAGGGGAATTTTAACTATGGCTACACCTTC.

About this clone: Other DNA sequences of this sample code for an identical CDR3. The J gene is TRBJ2-7, the V gene TRBV28, with TRBD1 matching 10 bases. Germline assignment: CDR1 MDHEN and CDR2 SYDVKM. The CDR3 consists of 14 residues. V lost 5 bases and J lost 3; bases outside the gene matches: 4. The CDR3 here is CASSRTGGVYEQYF. CDR3 DNA sequence: TGTGCCAGCAGTAGGACAGGGGGAGTCTACGAGCAGTACTTC.

The chain links TRBV19 to TRBJ2-3; a possible D gene is TRBD1 (7 bases). Trimming took off 5 bases at V and 4 bases at J, with 13 bases between the two ends. The CDR3 length is 14 residues. The germline gives CDR1 LNHDA, CDR2 SQIVND (reference sequence). The CDR3 protein is CASSEARGADTQYF. The CDR3 bases are TGTGCCAGTAGTGAAGCCAGGGGGGCAGATACGCAGTATTTT.

The gene calls are TRBV14 and TRBJ2-3; D is unresolved. The CDR3 covers 14 residues. The germline gives CDR1 SGHDN, CDR2 FVKESK. V was shortened by 6 bases and J by 3 bases, with 13 bases between the two germline ends. DNA for the CDR3: TGTGCCAGCAGTCAGGACCTTTTTACAGATACGCAGTATTTT. As protein: CASSQDLFTDTQYF.

As to this clone: A much larger clone differs from this one at a single base, so this may be a read error. This sample includes further DNA sequences coding for the same CDR3. In DNA, the CDR3 is TGTGCCAGCAGTTTGCGGGATCAGCCCCAGCATTTT. This sequence encodes CASSLRDQPQHF. The chain is built from TRBV28 and TRBJ1-5; D call uncertain. V was shortened by 3 bases and J by 5 bases, with 5 bases between the two germline ends. The CDR3 covers 12 residues. Germline loops: CDR1 MDHEN, CDR2 SYDVKM.

The V call is TRBV6-1, the J call TRBJ2-1; no definite D call. Germline V gene sequence: CDR1 MNHNS, CDR2 SASEGT. The V and J ends lost 3 bases and 1 base respectively, with 7 bases between them. The CDR3 has 14 residues. DNA of the CDR3: TGTGCCAGCAGTGAGGTGGATTCCTACAATGAGCAGTTCTTC. Encoded protein: CASSEVDSYNEQFF.

The rearrangement uses TRBV6-1 and TRBJ2-3; TRBD1 matches 10 bases. This CDR3 has 15 amino acids. The V gene end was trimmed by 4 bases and the J gene end by 3 bases; junction bases not matched to a gene: 4. Germline V gene sequence: CDR1 MNHNS, CDR2 SASEGT. The CDR3 DNA follows: TGTGCCAGCAGTGCGGGACAGGGGATTACAGATACGCAGTATTTT. Its translation: CASSAGQGITDTQYF.

V and J are TRBV2 and TRBJ2-5; the D gene is possibly TRBD2 (6 bases). Trimming shortened V by 6 bases and J by 3 bases, and 14 bases separated the two germline ends. CDR1 and CDR2 from the germline V gene are SNHLY and FYNNEI. The CDR3 loop spans 14 amino acids. Here the CDR3 reads CASSLSSVEETQYF. The CDR3 DNA reads TGTGCCAGCAGCCTTTCTAGCGTGGAAGAGACCCAGTACTTC.

The chain couples TRBV4-2 to TRBJ2-3; 9 bases are shared with TRBD2. With V trimmed by 4 bases and J by 0 bases, 8 bases remained unmatched. The CDR3 spans 17 residues. The germline V gene has CDR1 LGHNA and CDR2 YNFKEQ. The DNA for the CDR3 is TGTGCCAGCAGCCGGGCCCCTAGCGGGGATAGCACAGATACGCAGTATTTT. Its translation is CASSRAPSGDSTDTQYF.

V usage is TRBV6-1 and J usage is TRBJ1-5; D is perhaps TRBD1 (5 bases). Deletions cut 0 bases from V and 0 bases from J, with 18 bases between. Germline loops: CDR1 MNHNS, CDR2 SASEGT. The CDR3 loop spans 19 amino acids. The CDR3 here is CASSEAPGVSLTSNQPQHF. DNA of the CDR3: TGTGCCAGCAGTGAAGCACCGGGGGTGAGCCTGACTAGCAATCAGCCCCAGCATTTT.

This clone came up a few times. The chain uses TRBV6-1 and TRBJ1-5, with 9 bases that match TRBD1. The CDR3 runs to 14 residues. Germline loops: CDR1 MNHNS, CDR2 SASEGT. The V and J ends lost 6 bases and 7 bases, in that order; junction bases with no gene match: 7. DNA for the CDR3: TGTGCCAGCAGCGTTGGGACAGGGACCCAGCCCCAGCATTTT. Translation gives CASSVGTGTQPQHF.

The chain joins TRBV6-1 to TRBJ1-3; D may be TRBD1 (5 bases). Germline V gene sequence: CDR1 MNHNS, CDR2 SASEGT. The ends were cut back, 0 bases at V and 0 bases at J, with 15 bases in the middle. CDR3 length equals 18 residues. CDR3: CASSEAGLGRLSGNTIYF. CDR3 bases: TGTGCCAGCAGTGAAGCCGGTCTGGGACGGCTCTCTGGAAACACCATATATTTT.

The chain carries TRBV5-5 and TRBJ2-5; D call uncertain. CDR3 size: 13 residues. Trimming took off 4 bases at V and 4 bases at J, with 11 bases between the two ends. Germline V lookup: CDR1 SGHKS, CDR2 YYEKEE (reference sequence). The CDR3 loop is CASSPPGPETQYF. In DNA form, the CDR3 reads TGTGCCAGCAGCCCTCCCGGGCCAGAGACCCAGTACTTC.

The chain has TRBV4-1 and TRBJ2-3, with TRBD1 matching over 8 bases. This CDR3 region has 17 residues. J lost 2 bases, V lost 4 bases, and 11 bases had no gene match. In germline, CDR1 is MGHRA, CDR2 YSYEKL. In DNA form, the CDR3 reads TGCGCCAGCAGCCGTGAATTCAGGGGGCTCATCACAGATACGCAGTATTTT. Amino acids: CASSREFRGLITDTQYF.

The rearrangement uses TRBV7-9 and TRBJ1-2, with D possibly being TRBD1 (6 bases). Trimming pared 8 bases from V and 6 bases from J, leaving 16 bases between. The germline gives CDR1 SEHNR, CDR2 FQNEAQ (reference sequence). The CDR3 is made up of 13 amino acids. CDR3 sequence reads: CASSRGAVDGYTF. The DNA of the CDR3 is TGTGCCAGCTCCAGGGGCGCAGTCGATGGCTACACCTTC.

The rearrangement uses TRBV15 and TRBJ2-2; the D is unclear. Trimming stripped 8 bases from V and 1 base from J, with 11 bases between. Germline CDR1 reads LNHNV; CDR2 reads YYDKDF (reference sequence). This CDR3 is 14 amino acids long. The DNA of the CDR3 is TGTGCCACCGGCTGGGGAAAGAACACCGGGGAGCTGTTTTTT. Translated: CATGWGKNTGELFF.

The V and J genes are TRBV5-4 and TRBJ1-1; the match to TRBD1 covers 11 bases. The V segment lost 4 bases and the J segment 4 bases; nucleotides outside the gene matches: 9. CDR3 size: 16 residues. Germline assignment: CDR1 SGHNT and CDR2 YYREEE (reference sequence). The CDR3 nucleotides are TGTGCCAGCAGCCAAGGGACAGGGGGTGTAATCACTGAAGCTTTCTTT. Translated, it gives CASSQGTGGVITEAFF. The full variable domain, its missing parts supplied by reference TRBV5-4 and TRBJ1-1, is ETGVTQSPTHLIKTRGQQVTLRCSSQSGHNTVSWYQQALGQGPQFIFQYYREEENGRGNFPPRFSGLQFPNYSSELNVNALELDDSALYLCASSQGTGGVITEAFFGQGTRLTVV.

V is TRBV28 and J is TRBJ1-4; possible D gene TRBD1, 5 bases. Looked up from germline, CDR1 is MDHEN and CDR2 is SYDVKM. There are 15 residues in the CDR3. V dropped 6 bases and J dropped 7 bases, with 18 bases sitting between them. The CDR3 is CASSLGGTVGEKLFF. The CDR3 DNA follows: TGTGCCAGCAGCCTGGGGGGTACAGTGGGTGAAAAACTGTTTTTT.

The chain employs TRBV4-3 and TRBJ2-3; tentatively, D is TRBD1 (5 bases). The V end was cut by 0 bases, the J end by 4 bases, with 8 bases between. This CDR3 spans 14 amino acids. Per the germline V gene, CDR1 is LGHNA and CDR2 is YSLEER. The CDR3, as DNA: TGCGCCAGCAGCCAAGATATCAGGGCAGATACGCAGTATTTT. Translation: CASSQDIRADTQYF.

The rearrangement links TRBV28 to TRBJ1-5, with D unresolved. V lost 6 bases, J lost 4 bases, and 10 bases lay in between. The CDR3 is 13 amino acids. From germline, CDR1 is MDHEN and CDR2 SYDVKM. The CDR3 protein is CASSPFRNQPQHF. The CDR3 bases are TGTGCCAGCAGCCCCTTCAGGAATCAGCCCCAGCATTTT.

V is TRBV5-5 and J is TRBJ1-5; 12 bases line up with TRBD1. CDR1 is SGHKS, CDR2 YYEKEE, per germline (reference sequence). The CDR3 has 18 amino acids. V dropped 4 bases and J dropped 1; count of bases not matched to a gene: 9. Here the CDR3 DNA reads TGTGCCAGCAGCCTATCCGGGACAGGGGGCACCAGCAATCAGCCCCAGCATTTT. Translation: CASSLSGTGGTSNQPQHF.

Turning to this clone: This sample also contains other DNA sequences that code for the same CDR3. V and J are TRBV5-4 and TRBJ2-5, with 8 bases aligning to TRBD1. CDR3 size: 15 residues. The V gene's germline CDR1 is SGHNT and CDR2 YYREEE (reference sequence). Trimming removed 1 base from V and 5 bases from J; junction bases left unmatched: 7. The CDR3 reads CASSLSGRGQETQYF. In nucleotides, the CDR3 is TGTGCCAGCAGCTTGTCTGGCAGGGGGCAGGAGACCCAGTACTTC.

This chain links TRBV6-1 with TRBJ2-1, with 7 bases identical to TRBD2. CDR1 MNHNS and CDR2 SASEGT come from the germline V gene. The ends lost 3 bases at V and 9 bases at J; junction bases unmatched: 14. CDR3 length: 16 amino acids. As DNA, the CDR3 is TGTGCCAGCAGTGATTCGGCTAGCGGCCCTAGGGTTGAGCAGTTCTTC. The encoded protein is CASSDSASGPRVEQFF.

The chain has TRBV19 and TRBJ2-1; 9 bases align to TRBD2. V shed 6 bases and J 8 bases; nucleotides not matched to a gene: 11. Per germline, CDR1 LNHDA and CDR2 SQIVND (reference sequence). This CDR3 is 15 amino acids long. CDR3 sequence (DNA): TGTGCCAGTAGCCCCGGGGGCGGGAGGGCCCATGAGCAGTTCTTC. The encoded protein is CASSPGGGRAHEQFF.

In this sample, this clone turned up a few times. Other DNA sequences from this sample encode an identical CDR3 as well. The chain combines TRBV9 with TRBJ2-1; 11 bases line up with TRBD2. The CDR3 is 16 residues long. The junction had 4 bases not matched to a gene; V was cut back by 0 bases and J by 5 bases. The germline CDR1 and CDR2 sequences are SGDLS and YYNGEE. Written as DNA, the CDR3 is TGTGCCAGCAGCGTAGGGCTAGCGGGAGGTCACAATGAGCAGTTCTTC. Its protein is CASSVGLAGGHNEQFF.

The genes are TRBV7-8 and TRBJ1-4; perhaps TRBD1 as D (5 bases). Trimming removed 1 base at V and 0 bases at J, with 9 bases between. The CDR3 is 16 residues long. Per the germline V gene, CDR1 is SGHVS and CDR2 is FQNEAQ. CDR3 loop: CASSLGGRATNEKLFF. In nucleotides, the CDR3 is TGTGCCAGCAGCTTAGGGGGCAGGGCAACTAATGAAAAACTGTTTTTT.

The chain recombines TRBV19 with TRBJ1-2; 9 bases are shared with TRBD1. J lost 3 bases, V lost 5 bases, and 10 bases had no gene match. CDR1 and CDR2 from the germline V gene are LNHDA and SQIVND (reference sequence). The CDR3 loop spans 16 amino acids. The CDR3 DNA reads as TGTGCCAGTAGTGAACGACAGGGGGTATATGACTATGGCTACACCTTC. Encoded protein: CASSERQGVYDYGYTF. The entire variable domain, with the rest obtained from reference TRBV19 and TRBJ1-2, is as follows: DGGITQSPKYLFRKEGQNVTLSCEQNLNHDAMYWYRQDPGQGLRLIYYSQIVNDFQKGDIAEGYSVSREKKESFPLTVTSAQKNPTAFYLCASSERQGVYDYGYTFGSGTRLTVV.

The chain is built from TRBV28 and TRBJ2-6; D unclear. The CDR3 consists of 14 residues. V lost 3 bases and J 8 bases, leaving 11 bases between the germline ends. Germline V gene sequence: CDR1 MDHEN, CDR2 SYDVKM. Here the CDR3 reads CASSFPGRSNVLTF. In nucleotides, the CDR3 is TGTGCCAGCAGTTTCCCGGGCAGGTCCAACGTCCTGACTTTC.

This sequence joins TRBV18 and TRBJ2-1; 11 bases agree with TRBD2. Germline trimming cut 4 bases from V and 0 bases from J; bases unmatched to any gene: 5. Germline V lookup: CDR1 KGHSH, CDR2 LQKENI. The CDR3 runs to 17 residues. The CDR3 reads CASSQGTSGYSYNEQFF. CDR3 bases: TGTGCCAGCTCACAAGGGACTAGCGGTTACTCCTACAATGAGCAGTTCTTC.

The rearrangement uses TRBV11-3 and TRBJ2-2, with no clear D. This CDR3 spans 12 amino acids. The germline CDR1 and CDR2 sequences are SGHNT and YENEEA. V was trimmed by 3 bases and J by 7 bases, leaving 6 bases between them. As DNA, the CDR3 is TGTGCCAGCAGCTTTGGGCGCGGGGAGCTGTTTTTT. Translating gives CASSFGRGELFF.